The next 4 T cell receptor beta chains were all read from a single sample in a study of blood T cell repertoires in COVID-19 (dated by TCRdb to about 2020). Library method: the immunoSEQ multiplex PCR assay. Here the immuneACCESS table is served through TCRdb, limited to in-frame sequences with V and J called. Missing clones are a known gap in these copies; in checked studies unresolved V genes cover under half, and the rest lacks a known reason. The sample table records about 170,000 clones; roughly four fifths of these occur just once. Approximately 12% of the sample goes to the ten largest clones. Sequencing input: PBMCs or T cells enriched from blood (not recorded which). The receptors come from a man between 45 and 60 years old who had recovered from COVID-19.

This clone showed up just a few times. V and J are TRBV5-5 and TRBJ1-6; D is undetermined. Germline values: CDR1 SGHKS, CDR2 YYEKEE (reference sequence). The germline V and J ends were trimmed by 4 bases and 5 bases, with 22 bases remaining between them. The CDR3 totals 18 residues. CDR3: CASSPGVQISVNNSPLHF. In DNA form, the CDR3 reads TGTGCCAGCAGCCCGGGAGTTCAGATTTCGGTGAATAATTCACCCCTCCACTTT.

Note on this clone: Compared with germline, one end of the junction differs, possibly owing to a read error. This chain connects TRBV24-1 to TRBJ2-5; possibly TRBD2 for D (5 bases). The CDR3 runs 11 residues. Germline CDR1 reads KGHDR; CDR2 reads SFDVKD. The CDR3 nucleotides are TGTGCCACCAGTGATGACTACATTTTGAACTTC. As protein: CATSDDYILNF.

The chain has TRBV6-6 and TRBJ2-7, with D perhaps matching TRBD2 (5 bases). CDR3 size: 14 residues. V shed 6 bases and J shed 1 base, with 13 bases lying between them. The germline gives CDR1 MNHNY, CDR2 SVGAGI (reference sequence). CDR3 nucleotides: TGTGCCAGCAGCCCAGATGACTATTCCTACGAGCAGTACTTC. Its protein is CASSPDDYSYEQYF.

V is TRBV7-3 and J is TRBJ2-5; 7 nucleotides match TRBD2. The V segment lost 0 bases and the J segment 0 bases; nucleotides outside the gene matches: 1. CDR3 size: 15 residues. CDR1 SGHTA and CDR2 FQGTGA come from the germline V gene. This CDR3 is CASSLTGGYQETQYF. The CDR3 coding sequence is TGTGCCAGCAGCTTAACCGGGGGGTACCAAGAGACCCAGTACTTC.